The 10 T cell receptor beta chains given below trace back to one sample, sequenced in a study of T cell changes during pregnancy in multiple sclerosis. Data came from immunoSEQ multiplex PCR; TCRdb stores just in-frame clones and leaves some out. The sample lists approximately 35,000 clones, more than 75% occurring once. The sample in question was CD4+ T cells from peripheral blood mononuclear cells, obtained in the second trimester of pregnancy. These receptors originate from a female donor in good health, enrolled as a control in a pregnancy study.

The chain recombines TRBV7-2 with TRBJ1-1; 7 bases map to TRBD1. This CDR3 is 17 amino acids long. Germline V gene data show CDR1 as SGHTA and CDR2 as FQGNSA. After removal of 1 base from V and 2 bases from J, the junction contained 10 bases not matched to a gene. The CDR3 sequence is CASSLVSRQGGNTEAFF. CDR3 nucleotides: TGTGCCAGCAGCTTAGTTAGTCGTCAGGGGGGAAACACTGAAGCTTTCTTT.

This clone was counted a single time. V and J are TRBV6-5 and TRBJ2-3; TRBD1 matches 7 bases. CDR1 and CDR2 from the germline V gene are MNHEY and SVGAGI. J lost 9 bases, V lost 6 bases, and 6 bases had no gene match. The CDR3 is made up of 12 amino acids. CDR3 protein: CASSSQGTTQYF. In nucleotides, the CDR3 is TGTGCCAGCAGCTCACAGGGGACGACGCAGTATTTT.

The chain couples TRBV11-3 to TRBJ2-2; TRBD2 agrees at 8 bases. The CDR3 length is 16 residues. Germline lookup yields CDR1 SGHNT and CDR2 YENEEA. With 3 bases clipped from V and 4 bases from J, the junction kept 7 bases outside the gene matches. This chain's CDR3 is CASSFQGLVGTGELFF. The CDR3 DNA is TGTGCCAGCAGCTTTCAGGGACTAGTCGGCACCGGGGAGCTGTTTTTT. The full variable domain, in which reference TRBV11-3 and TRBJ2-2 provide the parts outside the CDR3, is EAGVVQSPRYKIIEKKQPVAFWCNPISGHNTLYWYLQNLGQGPELLIRYENEEAVDDSQLPKDRFSAERLKGVDSTLKIQPAELGDSAVYLCASSFQGLVGTGELFFGEGSRLTVL.

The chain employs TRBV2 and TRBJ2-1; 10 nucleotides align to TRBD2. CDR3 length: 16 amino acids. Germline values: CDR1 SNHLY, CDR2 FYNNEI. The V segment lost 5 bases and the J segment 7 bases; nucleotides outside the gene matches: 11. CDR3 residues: CASSPRSGRASNEQFF. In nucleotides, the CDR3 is TGTGCCAGCAGTCCCCGAAGCGGGAGGGCCAGTAATGAGCAGTTCTTC.

The CDR3 spells CASRYGNTEAFF. CDR3 DNA: TGTGCCAGTAGGTACGGGAACACTGAAGCTTTCTTT. The chain recombines TRBV19 with TRBJ1-1; no clear D. CDR1 is LNHDA and CDR2 is SQIVND in the germline V gene (reference sequence). The CDR3 is 12 amino acids. Between the trimmed V and J ends, which lost 6 bases and 1 base, there was a span of 6 bases.

The CDR3 spells CASSSSGTSNGYTF. The CDR3 coding sequence is TGCGCCAGCAGCTCGAGCGGGACGTCGAATGGCTACACCTTC. The chain has TRBV5-1 and TRBJ1-2; possibly TRBD1 for D (5 bases). V was cut by 3 bases and J by 6 bases, with 15 bases left in between. This CDR3 region has 14 residues. Germline V lookup: CDR1 SGHRS, CDR2 YFSETQ.

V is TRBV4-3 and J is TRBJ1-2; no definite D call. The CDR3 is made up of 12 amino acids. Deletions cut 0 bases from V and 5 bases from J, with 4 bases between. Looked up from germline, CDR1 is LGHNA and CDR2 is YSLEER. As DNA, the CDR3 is TGCGCCAGCAGCCAAGATAATTATGGCTACACCTTC. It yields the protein CASSQDNYGYTF.

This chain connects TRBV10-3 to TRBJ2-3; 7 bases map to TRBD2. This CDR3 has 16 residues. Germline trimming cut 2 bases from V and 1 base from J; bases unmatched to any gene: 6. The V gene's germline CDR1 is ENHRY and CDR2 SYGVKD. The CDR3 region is CAISESQAGRTDTQYF. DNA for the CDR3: TGTGCCATCAGTGAGAGTCAAGCGGGGCGCACAGATACGCAGTATTTT.

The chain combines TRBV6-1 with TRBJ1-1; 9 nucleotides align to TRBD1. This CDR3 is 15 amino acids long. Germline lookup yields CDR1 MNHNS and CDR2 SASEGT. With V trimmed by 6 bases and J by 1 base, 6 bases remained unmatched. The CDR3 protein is CASSVYRGRNTEAFF. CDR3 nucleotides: TGTGCCAGCAGCGTATACAGGGGGCGGAACACTGAAGCTTTCTTT.

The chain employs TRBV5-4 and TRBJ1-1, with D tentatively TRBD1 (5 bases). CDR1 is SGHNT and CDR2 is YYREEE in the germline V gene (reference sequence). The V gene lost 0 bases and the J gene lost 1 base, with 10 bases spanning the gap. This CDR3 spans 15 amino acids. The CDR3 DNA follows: TGTGCCAGCAGCTTGGCCCCGACAGAGAACACTGAAGCTTTCTTT. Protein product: CASSLAPTENTEAFF.